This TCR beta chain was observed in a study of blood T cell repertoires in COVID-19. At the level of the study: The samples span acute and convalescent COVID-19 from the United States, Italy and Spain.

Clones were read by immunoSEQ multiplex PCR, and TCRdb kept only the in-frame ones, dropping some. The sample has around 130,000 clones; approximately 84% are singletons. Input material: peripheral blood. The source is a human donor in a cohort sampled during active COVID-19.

The CDR3 DNA reads as TGTGCCAGCAGTCCCCGGGGAAACACTGAAGCTTTCTTT. Its protein product is CASSPRGNTEAFF. The V and J genes are TRBV6-5 and TRBJ1-1; D ambiguous. There are 13 residues in the CDR3. Trimming left V 5 bases short and J 2 bases short, with 9 bases between. Germline CDR1 and CDR2: MNHEY and SVGAGI.